The rows below give T cell receptor beta chains drawn from one sample of a study of naive and memory T cell subsets. Each CDR3 protein is one row after TCRdb ran MiXCR on the UMI-ligation and nested PCR reads. Here the sample spans about 23,000 distinct CDR3 sequences, 7% to 10% being singletons. Sequencing was carried out using central memory CD8+ T cells from blood. These receptors all come from a human donor in good health. The CDR3 runs from the conserved cysteine through the conserved F or W. The D gene is left open where the match is weak. Only some rows state a clone size, as once, few, many or a class for expanded clones.

cdr3_length j_call clone_size d_call v_call cdr3_aa cdr3_nt
16 TRBJ2-6 few . TRBV4-2 CASSQDPVSGANVLTF TGTGCCAGCAGCCAAGATCCGGTCTCTGGGGCCAACGTCCTGACTTTC
13 TRBJ2-7 . . TRBV29-1 CSVVGAWGYEQYF TGCAGCGTTGTTGGGGCTTGGGGGTACGAGCAGTACTTC
13 TRBJ2-7 . . TRBV28 CASSFFGGHEQYF TGTGCCAGCAGTTTTTTCGGGGGGCACGAGCAGTACTTC
16 TRBJ2-1 many . TRBV7-2 CASSLGGGERYNEQFF TGTGCCAGCAGCTTAGGCGGCGGAGAGAGGTACAATGAGCAGTTCTTC
15 TRBJ2-7 medium-sized TRBD1 TRBV5-1 CASSFGTGDGYEQYF TGCGCCAGCAGCTTCGGGACAGGGGATGGCTACGAGCAGTACTTC
12 TRBJ2-7 many TRBD1 TRBV12-3/TRBV12-4 CASSQTGYEQYF TGTGCCAGCAGCCAGACAGGGTACGAGCAGTACTTC
13 TRBJ2-7 many TRBD1 TRBV28 CATSDRDLYEQYF TGTGCCACGTCGGACAGGGACCTCTACGAGCAGTACTTC
14 TRBJ1-5 many . TRBV6-1 CATRNQDSNQPQHF TGTGCCACGCGAAATCAAGATAGCAATCAGCCCCAGCATTTT
18 TRBJ2-7 . TRBD2 TRBV20-1 CSARGTSGRYFRSYEQYF TGCAGTGCTAGGGGGACTAGCGGGAGGTATTTTCGGTCCTACGAGCAGTACTTC
13 TRBJ2-7 . . TRBV9 CASSVKDDYEQYF TGTGCCAGCAGCGTAAAGGACGACTACGAGCAGTACTTC
16 TRBJ2-1 many TRBD2 TRBV20-1 CSAEGTSGSPYNEQFF TGCAGTGCGGAGGGGACTAGCGGGAGTCCCTACAATGAGCAGTTCTTC
12 TRBJ1-5 many . TRBV10-2 CASSDLGQPQHF TGCGCCAGCAGTGATTTAGGTCAGCCCCAGCATTTT
14 TRBJ1-4 . . TRBV12-3/TRBV12-4 CASSLAGSTAKLFF TGTGCCAGCAGTTTAGCAGGTAGTACAGCAAAACTGTTTTTT
15 TRBJ1-6 many TRBD1 TRBV30 CAWKGPGQGNSPLHF TGTGCCTGGAAGGGCCCGGGACAGGGAAATTCACCCCTCCACTTT
15 TRBJ2-7 medium-sized . TRBV7-2 CASCPEGGGAYEQYF TGTGCCAGCTGCCCTGAGGGGGGAGGAGCTTACGAGCAGTACTTC
15 TRBJ2-1 many . TRBV27 CASSFISGAYNEQFF TGTGCCAGCAGTTTTATTAGCGGAGCCTACAATGAGCAGTTCTTC
14 TRBJ1-1 few . TRBV6-2/TRBV6-3 CASSYSTYNTEAFF TGTGCCAGCAGTTACTCGACGTATAACACTGAAGCTTTCTTT
15 TRBJ2-1 few . TRBV9 CASSAEGLHRDEQFF TGTGCCAGCAGCGCGGAGGGACTGCACAGGGATGAGCAGTTCTTC
12 TRBJ2-7 many . TRBV29-1 CSVDSGTYEQYF TGCAGCGTTGACAGCGGAACCTACGAGCAGTACTTC
15 TRBJ2-2 many . TRBV13 CASSLGGRGTGELFF TGTGCCAGCAGCCTAGGGGGGCGAGGCACCGGGGAGCTGTTTTTT
17 TRBJ2-1 . . TRBV7-8 CASSLGPGLFSQNEQFF TGTGCCAGCAGCTTAGGCCCGGGCCTTTTTTCTCAAAATGAGCAGTTCTTC
15 TRBJ2-7 many . TRBV9 CASSPLESPLYEQYF TGTGCCAGCAGCCCACTAGAATCCCCCCTCTACGAGCAGTACTTC
16 TRBJ2-4 few TRBD2 TRBV6-2/TRBV6-3 CASSYGTSGRAAIQYF TGTGCCAGCAGTTACGGGACTAGCGGGAGGGCCGCCATTCAGTACTTC
14 TRBJ1-2 many TRBD1 TRBV27 CASSSGQGAFGYTF TGTGCCAGCAGTTCAGGGCAGGGGGCGTTTGGCTACACCTTC
15 TRBJ1-5 . . TRBV28 CASSPTPPTGQPQHF TGTGCCAGCAGTCCGACACCCCCGACGGGTCAGCCCCAGCATTTT
13 TRBJ1-1 many . TRBV19 CASSVTVNTEAFF TGTGCCAGTAGCGTGACAGTGAACACTGAAGCTTTCTTT
16 TRBJ2-1 . . TRBV4-3 CASSQGPSGSYNEQFF TGCGCCAGCAGCCAAGGGCCCAGCGGATCCTACAATGAGCAGTTCTTC
15 TRBJ2-1 many . TRBV6-4 CASSDNHQGGNEQFF TGTGCCAGCAGTGACAATCATCAGGGGGGCAATGAGCAGTTCTTC
15 TRBJ2-1 few TRBD2 TRBV9 CASSVASGPYNEQFF TGTGCCAGCAGCGTCGCTAGCGGTCCCTACAATGAGCAGTTCTTC
15 TRBJ2-3 few . TRBV20-1 CSAGLGTDDVDTQYF TGCAGTGCTGGCCTTGGGACCGACGATGTAGATACGCAGTATTTT
15 TRBJ2-1 . TRBD2 TRBV20-1 CSATGLASSYNEQFF TGCAGTGCAACTGGACTAGCGAGCTCCTACAATGAGCAGTTCTTC
12 TRBJ1-1 many . TRBV5-1 CASRGENTEAFF TGCGCCAGCAGAGGGGAGAACACTGAAGCTTTCTTT
17 TRBJ2-1 few . TRBV12-3/TRBV12-4 CASSLEAEAGTYNEQFF TGTGCCAGCAGTTTAGAGGCTGAGGCAGGAACCTACAATGAGCAGTTCTTC
16 TRBJ2-2 many . TRBV4-2 CASSHVVEQTTGELFF TGTGCCAGCAGCCATGTCGTCGAGCAGACCACCGGGGAGCTGTTTTTT
15 TRBJ2-1 many TRBD2 TRBV4-3 CASSQGSLAGGEQFF TGCGCCAGCAGCCAAGGATCTCTAGCGGGGGGTGAGCAGTTCTTC
13 TRBJ2-7 many . TRBV7-9 CASSPAESYEQYF TGTGCCAGCAGCCCAGCGGAGTCCTACGAGCAGTACTTC
15 TRBJ2-3 . . TRBV6-4 CASSDESGSTDTQYF TGTGCCAGCAGTGACGAAAGCGGTAGCACAGATACGCAGTATTTT
16 TRBJ2-1 few TRBD2 TRBV27 CASSGTSGFLWGEQFF TGTGCCAGCAGTGGGACTAGCGGGTTTCTCTGGGGTGAGCAGTTCTTC
15 TRBJ2-3 few . TRBV12-3/TRBV12-4 CASSPGAMHTDTQYF TGTGCCAGCAGTCCCGGAGCCATGCACACAGATACGCAGTATTTT
13 TRBJ2-5 few . TRBV7-6 CASSLTGVRVQYF TGTGCCAGCAGCCTAACGGGGGTTAGGGTCCAGTACTTC
11 TRBJ2-7 few . TRBV6-2/TRBV6-3 CASGLEDEQYF TGTGCCAGTGGGTTGGAAGACGAGCAGTACTTC